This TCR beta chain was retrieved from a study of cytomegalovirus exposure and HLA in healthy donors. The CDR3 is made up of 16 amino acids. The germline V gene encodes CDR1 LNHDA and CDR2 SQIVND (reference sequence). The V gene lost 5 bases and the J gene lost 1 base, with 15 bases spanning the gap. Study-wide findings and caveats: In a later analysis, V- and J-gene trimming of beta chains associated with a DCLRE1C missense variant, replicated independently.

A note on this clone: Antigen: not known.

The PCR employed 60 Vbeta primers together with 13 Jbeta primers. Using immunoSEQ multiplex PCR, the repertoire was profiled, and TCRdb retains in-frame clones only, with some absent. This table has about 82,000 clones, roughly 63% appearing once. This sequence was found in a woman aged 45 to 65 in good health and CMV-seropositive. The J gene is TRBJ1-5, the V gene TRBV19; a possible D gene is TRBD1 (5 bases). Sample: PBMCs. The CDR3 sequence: CASSFVFKGSNQPQHF. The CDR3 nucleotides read TGTGCCAGTAGTTTCGTATTCAAGGGGAGCAATCAGCCCCAGCATTTT. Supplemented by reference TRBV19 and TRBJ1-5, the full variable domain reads DGGITQSPKYLFRKEGQNVTLSCEQNLNHDAMYWYRQDPGQGLRLIYYSQIVNDFQKGDIAEGYSVSREKKESFPLTVTSAQKNPTAFYLCASSFVFKGSNQPQHFGDGTRLSIL.